The table lists the clone carrying this TCR beta chain with a few counts. This record comes from a study of CD8+CD57+ T cells in acquired aplastic anemia. Previously, flow cytometry had revealed CD8+CD57+ cell expansion in the patients chosen for sequencing. Profiling that covered TCR beta VDJ and CDR3 relied on genomic DNA as its template. TCRdb recomputed calls from the reads with MiXCR, one row per CDR3 protein. This table holds some 200,000 distinct CDR3 sequences, over 55% found once. This clonotype was obtained from a human donor with aplastic anemia. Input material: sorted CD4+, CD8+, or CD8+CD57+ T cells (not recorded which) from PBMCs.

The CDR3 region has the DNA TGTGCCAGCAGCTTGGGGACGGGAGAGCAGTACTTC. It encodes CASSLGTGEQYF. This chain joins TRBV7-9 and TRBJ2-7, with D possibly called TRBD1 or TRBD2 (5 bases each). There are 12 residues in the CDR3. Germline CDR1 SEHNR, CDR2 FQNEAQ (reference sequence). Trimming removed 3 bases at V and 7 bases at J, with 10 bases between.